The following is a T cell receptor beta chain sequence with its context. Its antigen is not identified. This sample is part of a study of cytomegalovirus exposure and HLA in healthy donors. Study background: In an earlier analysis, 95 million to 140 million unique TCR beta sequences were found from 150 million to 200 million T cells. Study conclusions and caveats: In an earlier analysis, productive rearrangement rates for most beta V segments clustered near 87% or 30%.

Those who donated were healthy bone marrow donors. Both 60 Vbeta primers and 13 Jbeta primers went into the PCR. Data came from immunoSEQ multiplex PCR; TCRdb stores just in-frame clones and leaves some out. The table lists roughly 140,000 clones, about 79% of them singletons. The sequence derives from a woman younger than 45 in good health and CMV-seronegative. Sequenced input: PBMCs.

CDR3 residues: CASSIVGTGLNTEAFF. CDR3 sequence (DNA): TGTGCCAGTAGTATAGTTGGGACAGGGCTGAACACTGAAGCTTTCTTT. The V call is TRBV19, the J call TRBJ1-1, with TRBD1 identical over 9 bases. The CDR3 covers 16 residues. Germline CDR1 is LNHDA and CDR2 is SQIVND (reference sequence). The V and J ends lost 1 base and 0 bases, in that order; junction bases with no gene match: 3.